This passage covers 17 T cell receptor beta chains from one sample sequenced in a study of a mutant IDH1 vaccine in newly diagnosed glioma. Clones were read by immunoSEQ multiplex PCR, and TCRdb kept only the in-frame ones, dropping some. This repertoire shows roughly 56,000 clones, about three quarters found once; its top ten account for 4.9%. Documented time point: week 47, end of study. Vaccination used 300 ug of mutant IDH1 20-mer peptide per dose, with topical imiquimod. Antigens of these TCRs are unknown. The specimen comprised PBMCs, sampled from a glioma patient whose treatment included an IDH1 peptide vaccine. The receptors derive from a woman in her forties with glioma. Some clones in this sample may be carry-over from other donors' samples.

The rearrangement links TRBV5-1 to TRBJ1-6; no firm D call. The CDR3 has 15 residues. The V gene lost 0 bases and the J gene lost 7 bases, with 11 bases spanning the gap. Looked up from germline, CDR1 is SGHRS and CDR2 is YFSETQ. The CDR3 DNA is TGCGCCAGCAGCTTGGATGGCCCGGCCAATTCACCCCTCCACTTT. Encoded protein: CASSLDGPANSPLHF.

Of note for this clone: One end of the junction fails to match germline, which may point to a read error. The V gene is TRBV20-1, the J gene TRBJ2-7, with 9 nucleotides matching TRBD1. CDR3 length: 11 residues. Looked up from germline, CDR1 is DFQATT and CDR2 is SNEGSKA (reference sequence). Here the CDR3 reads CSARDRDRVPF. The CDR3 DNA is TGCAGTGCTAGAGATCGGGACAGGGTCCCCTTC.

This sequence joins TRBV10-2 and TRBJ1-1; D is ambiguous. The V end lost 3 bases, the J end lost 3 bases, and 5 bases lay between the germline ends. There are 12 residues in the CDR3. From germline, CDR1 is WSHSY and CDR2 SAAADI. The CDR3 here is CASSDWDTEAFF. The CDR3 nucleotides are TGCGCCAGCAGTGACTGGGACACTGAAGCTTTCTTT.

This chain uses TRBV2 with TRBJ1-2, with D perhaps TRBD1 (6 bases). The ends were cut back, 6 bases at V and 4 bases at J, with 21 bases in the middle. The CDR3 has 16 residues. CDR1 is SNHLY, CDR2 FYNNEI, per germline. CDR3 sequence: CASSQGWDIRSYGYTF. The CDR3 nucleotides read TGTGCCAGCAGCCAAGGTTGGGACATACGGTCCTATGGCTACACCTTC.

DNA of the CDR3: TGTGCCATCAGTGAACGGGACTATGGCTACACCTTC. Protein sequence: CAISERDYGYTF. J is TRBJ1-2 and V is TRBV10-3; D is undetermined. The CDR3 sequence is 12 residues long. The ends were cut back, 3 bases at V and 3 bases at J, with 5 bases in the middle. Per the germline V gene, CDR1 is ENHRY and CDR2 is SYGVKD.

This clone was observed a handful of times. The chain links TRBV18 to TRBJ1-1; D possibly corresponds to TRBD1 (5 bases). Trimming took off 3 bases at V and 7 bases at J, with 15 bases between the two ends. The CDR3 consists of 14 residues. Germline values: CDR1 KGHSH, CDR2 LQKENI. The CDR3 DNA reads TGTGCCAGCTCACCGGTCGGGGGACGGGGTGAAGCTTTCTTT. Amino acid sequence: CASSPVGGRGEAFF.

J is TRBJ2-5 and V is TRBV19, with 16 bases fitting TRBD2. Germline CDR1 and CDR2: LNHDA and SQIVND (reference sequence). V was pared by 3 bases and J by 5 bases, with 6 bases of the junction left unmatched. This CDR3 has 17 residues. CDR3 nucleotides: TGTGCCAGTAGTATTCCGGGACTAGCGGGGGGGGGCGAGACCCAGTACTTC. This gives the protein CASSIPGLAGGGETQYF.

This rearrangement joins TRBV10-3 to TRBJ2-5; 11 bases match TRBD1. Germline V CDR1 and CDR2: ENHRY, SYGVKD. Germline trimming cut 4 bases from V and 5 bases from J; bases unmatched to any gene: 3. The CDR3 runs to 14 residues. The CDR3 nucleotides are TGTGCCATCAGTGCCGGACAGGGGGCTGAGACCCAGTACTTC. Amino acids: CAISAGQGAETQYF.

V gene TRBV20-1 combines with J gene TRBJ2-3, with D uncertain. Trimming removed 3 bases at V and 6 bases at J, with 7 bases between. The CDR3 is 11 amino acids. Germline CDR1 reads DFQATT; CDR2 reads SNEGSKA (reference sequence). The CDR3: CSASVVDTQYF. The CDR3 DNA reads as TGCAGTGCTAGCGTGGTGGATACGCAGTATTTT.

As DNA, the CDR3 is TGCGCCAGCAGCTTAATGGGGCGGGGGGCCAGAGATACGCAGTATTTT. Protein: CASSLMGRGARDTQYF. V usage is TRBV5-1 and J usage is TRBJ2-3; 8 positions match TRBD2. The CDR3 contains 16 residues. Germline assignment: CDR1 SGHRS and CDR2 YFSETQ. V was clipped by 2 bases and J by 5 bases; unmatched bases: 10.

The chain carries TRBV6-5 and TRBJ2-1; D gene uncertain. This CDR3 is 15 amino acids long. From germline, CDR1 is MNHEY and CDR2 SVGAGI. V lost 0 bases, J lost 0 bases, and 6 bases lay in between. This chain's CDR3 is CASSYSGSSYNEQFF. The CDR3 DNA reads as TGTGCCAGCAGTTACTCGGGCAGCTCCTACAATGAGCAGTTCTTC.

The chain links TRBV6-6 to TRBJ1-4; D may be TRBD1 (6 bases). V lost 7 bases, J lost 8 bases, and 20 bases lay in between. From germline, CDR1 is MNHNY and CDR2 SVGAGI (reference sequence). CDR3 length equals 15 residues. The CDR3 nucleotides read TGTGCCAGCAATTTTAACAGGGAAGTAAGCGAAAAACTGTTTTTT. Encoded protein: CASNFNREVSEKLFF.

This clone was seen more than once but under ten times. The sample has other DNA sequences that encode this CDR3 too. This chain links TRBV14 with TRBJ1-4; 11 bases fit TRBD1. CDR3 length: 14 residues. Trimming took 4 bases from V and 8 from J; bases not matched to a gene: 3. Germline V gene lookup returns CDR1 SGHDN and CDR2 FVKESK. The CDR3 loop reads CASSLRTGGEKLFF. The CDR3 nucleotides are TGTGCCAGCAGCCTCCGGACAGGGGGCGAAAAACTGTTTTTT.

This clone was found a few times. The chain has TRBV7-2 and TRBJ2-2; no definite D call. The ends were cut back, 5 bases at V and 0 bases at J, with 13 bases in the middle. This CDR3 has 16 residues. Germline V gene data show CDR1 as SGHTA and CDR2 as FQGNSA. The CDR3 bases are TGTGCCAGCAGCCCCACCCAGGCCACGAACACCGGGGAGCTGTTTTTT. Protein: CASSPTQATNTGELFF.

J is TRBJ2-2 and V is TRBV4-1; D might be TRBD2 (6 bases). Germline values: CDR1 MGHRA, CDR2 YSYEKL. The CDR3 runs to 17 residues. The V gene lost 3 bases and the J gene lost 2 bases, with 16 bases spanning the gap. The CDR3 DNA is TGCGCCAGCAGCCATCCCTCCGCGGGACCTAACACCGGGGAGCTGTTTTTT. It encodes CASSHPSAGPNTGELFF.

This chain uses TRBV5-4 with TRBJ1-1; no definite D call. The CDR3 is made up of 14 amino acids. V lost 4 bases, J lost 0 bases, and 10 bases lay in between. Germline V CDR1 and CDR2: SGHNT, YYREEE (reference sequence). The CDR3 nucleotides read TGTGCCAGCAGCCACAGTCCCGTGAACACTGAAGCTTTCTTT. Translating gives CASSHSPVNTEAFF.

The chain couples TRBV4-3 to TRBJ1-6; D ambiguous. The CDR3 is 15 amino acids. Germline V gives CDR1 LGHNA, CDR2 YSLEER. V shed 4 bases and J shed 7 bases, with 14 bases lying between them. CDR3 sequence reads: CASSPGSLNNSPLHF. The CDR3 region has the DNA TGCGCCAGCAGCCCCGGGTCGCTCAACAATTCACCCCTCCACTTT.